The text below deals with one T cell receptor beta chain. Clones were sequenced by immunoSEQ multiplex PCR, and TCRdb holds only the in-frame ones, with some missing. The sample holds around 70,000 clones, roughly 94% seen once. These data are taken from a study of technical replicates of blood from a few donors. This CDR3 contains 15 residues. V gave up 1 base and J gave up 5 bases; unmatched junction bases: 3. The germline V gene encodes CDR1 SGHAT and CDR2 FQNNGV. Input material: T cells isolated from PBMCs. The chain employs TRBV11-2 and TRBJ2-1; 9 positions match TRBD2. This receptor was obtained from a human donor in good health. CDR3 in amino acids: CASSLGLAGNNEQFF. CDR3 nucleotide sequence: TGTGCCAGCAGCTTAGGGCTAGCGGGGAACAATGAGCAGTTCTTC.